A selection of T cell receptor beta chains follows, all from one sample in a study of Ad26.COV2.S vaccination and SARS-CoV-2 variants. Repertoires were generated with immunoSEQ multiplex PCR, while TCRdb's copy carries only in-frame clones and drops some. The top ten hold about 3.5% of the sample, which has approximately 340,000 clones, 70% to 90% seen once. The sequencing used peripheral blood, collected in a trial of Ad26.COV2.S vaccine versus placebo. These receptors were collected from a person aged 18-65 years who received the Ad26.COV2.S COVID-19 vaccine or a placebo. Each CDR3 is given with its conserved first and last residue. D genes are given only for firm matches. Part of the rows lack a size; the others show once, few, many or a class for expanded clones.

j_call,d_call,v_call,clone_size,cdr3_nt,cdr3_aa
TRBJ2-5,-,TRBV5-4,-,TGTGCCAGCAGCTTGCGAGCTCAAGAGACCCAGTACTTC,CASSLRAQETQYF
TRBJ2-7,-,TRBV12-3/TRBV12-4,-,TGTGCCAGCAGTTTCGAAAGCTCCTACGAGCAGTACTTC,CASSFESSYEQYF
TRBJ1-2,-,TRBV10-1,-,TGCGCCAGCAGTGAGTCCTTAATCTCTGGCTACACCTTC,CASSESLISGYTF
TRBJ2-7,-,TRBV3-1/TRBV3-2,-,TGTGCCAGCAGCCCCCTTTACGAGCAGTACTTC,CASSPLYEQYF
TRBJ1-3,-,TRBV5-1,-,TGCGCCAGCAGCACAGCCGGGGCCGGGGGCAGTCGCACCATATATTTT,CASSTAGAGGSRTIYF
TRBJ2-3,TRBD2,TRBV7-9,-,TGTGCCAGCAGCCAGCCAGCCGGGGGGTACACAGATACGCAGTATTTT,CASSQPAGGYTDTQYF
TRBJ1-1,-,TRBV7-2,-,TGTGCCAGCAGCCACACGGGCGGGGGGCCCATGAACACTGAAGCTTTCTTT,CASSHTGGGPMNTEAFF
TRBJ2-1,TRBD2,TRBV7-8,-,TGTGCCAGCAGCGCCAGACTAGCGGGAGAGTTCTTC,CASSARLAGEFF
TRBJ2-1,-,TRBV5-5,-,TGTGCCAGCAGCTTGGGATTGGGCATCTCGAGCTCCTACAATGAGCAGTTCTTC,CASSLGLGISSSYNEQFF
TRBJ2-7,-,TRBV4-3,-,TGCGCCAGCAGCCAACCTTCCCGGGTGGGGGGTGCCGGCGAGCAGTACTTC,CASSQPSRVGGAGEQYF
TRBJ2-7,-,TRBV6-5,-,TGTGCCAGCATGCCGCTACCGACAGGCTACGAGCAGTACTTC,CASMPLPTGYEQYF
TRBJ2-4,TRBD1,TRBV6-2/TRBV6-3,-,TGTGCCAGCAGTTATCTCCCCGGGACAGGGAACGGGCGAGGGAACATTCAGTACTTC,CASSYLPGTGNGRGNIQYF
TRBJ2-1,-,TRBV29-1,-,TGCAGCGTTGATCGAGCGGAAAATTACAATGAGCAGTTCTTC,CSVDRAENYNEQFF
TRBJ2-1,TRBD1,TRBV6-2/TRBV6-3,-,TGTGCCAGCAACCCACACAGGGGACGACTCACCCGACGGAATGAGCAGTTCTTC,CASNPHRGRLTRRNEQFF
TRBJ2-3,TRBD2,TRBV4-1,-,TGCGCCAGCAGCCTCGGACTAGCGGGAGGTTCAGATACGCAGTATTTT,CASSLGLAGGSDTQYF
TRBJ2-2,-,TRBV6-5,-,TGTGCCAGCAGTTACTCAGGGGGTGGGACCGGGGAGCTGTTTTTT,CASSYSGGGTGELFF
TRBJ1-2,-,TRBV7-8,-,TGTGCCAGCAGCTTAGTTGGGGGGGGATCCTATGGCTACACCTTC,CASSLVGGGSYGYTF
TRBJ2-3,TRBD1,TRBV6-2/TRBV6-3,-,TGTGCCAGCAGTTCAGACAGGGCGACAGATACGCAGTATTTT,CASSSDRATDTQYF
TRBJ2-7,-,TRBV19,-,TGTGCCAGTAGTACCCGGGACCAACGCTACGAGCAGTACTTC,CASSTRDQRYEQYF
TRBJ2-7,TRBD1,TRBV7-9,few,TGTGCCAGCAGCTCGTTTCCGGCTAAGACAGGGCTATCCTACGAGCAGTACTTC,CASSSFPAKTGLSYEQYF
TRBJ1-1,-,TRBV12-5,-,TGTGCTAGTGGTTTGGAGTTGGTGGACACTGAAGCTTTCTTT,CASGLELVDTEAFF
TRBJ2-5,-,TRBV5-6,-,TGTGCCAGCAGCTTGGCTTCCCCCGCCGGGACCCAGTACTTC,CASSLASPAGTQYF
TRBJ1-4,-,TRBV3-1/TRBV3-2,-,TGTGCCAGCAGCCAGGGGGGCACGAGGACTAATGAAAAACTGTTTTTT,CASSQGGTRTNEKLFF
TRBJ2-3,TRBD2,TRBV5-1,-,TGCGCCAGCAGCTCTGCGACTAGCGGGAGTACGGATACGCAGTATTTT,CASSSATSGSTDTQYF